The 26 T cell receptor beta chains reported below all come from one sample, sequenced in a study of blood T cell repertoires in COVID-19. Assay: immunoSEQ multiplex PCR; the TCRdb copy retains only in-frame clones and omits some. The sample holds 200,000 to 250,000 clones, more than 70% seen once. The sequencing input was peripheral blood. The receptors were gathered from a man between 45 and 60 years old with COVID-19, enrolled during active disease.

This clone is a singleton in its sample. The V and J genes are TRBV28 and TRBJ1-5; no firm D call. The CDR3 contains 14 residues. V dropped 1 base and J dropped 3 bases, with 7 bases sitting between them. The germline V gene has CDR1 MDHEN and CDR2 SYDVKM. The chain's CDR3 is CASSLSGINQPQHF. CDR3 DNA: TGTGCCAGCAGTTTATCCGGGATCAATCAGCCCCAGCATTTT.

The V gene is TRBV18, the J gene TRBJ2-5; 11 nucleotides line up with TRBD1. Germline V gene data show CDR1 as KGHSH and CDR2 as LQKENI. The CDR3 spans 14 residues. J lost 6 bases, V lost 3 bases, and 3 bases had no gene match. The CDR3 nucleotides read TGTGCCAGCTCACCCGGGACAGGGGGACAGACCCAGTACTTC. It is translated as CASSPGTGGQTQYF.

This chain connects TRBV5-4 to TRBJ2-7, with 9 nucleotides matching TRBD1. V gave up 0 bases and J gave up 9 bases; unmatched junction bases: 13. The CDR3 loop spans 16 amino acids. CDR1 is SGHNT and CDR2 is YYREEE in the germline V gene (reference sequence). The CDR3 region is CASSLDPGTGSSGQYF. CDR3 nucleotides: TGTGCCAGCAGCTTGGACCCCGGGACAGGGTCGTCAGGGCAGTACTTC.

This chain connects TRBV28 to TRBJ2-3, with 7 bases that match TRBD1. V was pared by 4 bases and J by 0 bases, with 4 bases of the junction left unmatched. The CDR3 covers 15 residues. Germline V gene sequence: CDR1 MDHEN, CDR2 SYDVKM. The CDR3 DNA reads as TGTGCCAGCAGTTCCGGGACAGATAGCACAGATACGCAGTATTTT. This encodes CASSSGTDSTDTQYF.

V and J are TRBV19 and TRBJ2-3, with 7 bases lining up with TRBD2. The CDR3 length is 15 residues. The V and J ends lost 3 bases and 2 bases, in that order; junction bases with no gene match: 5. Germline V gene sequence: CDR1 LNHDA, CDR2 SQIVND (reference sequence). For the CDR3, the DNA is TGTGCCAGTAGTATGGCTAGCGGTTTCACAGATACGCAGTATTTT. Translated, it gives CASSMASGFTDTQYF.

As for this clone: Distinct nucleotide sequences in the sample also encode this CDR3. J is TRBJ1-2 and V is TRBV18, with 12 bases fitting TRBD1. V lost 3 bases, J lost 2 bases, and 1 base stayed unmatched. The CDR3 is made up of 15 amino acids. Germline values: CDR1 KGHSH, CDR2 LQKENI. The CDR3 region is CASSPGQGANYGYTF. In DNA, the CDR3 is TGTGCCAGCTCACCGGGACAGGGGGCGAACTATGGCTACACCTTC. Filled out from reference TRBV18 and TRBJ1-2, the complete variable domain reads NAGVMQNPRHLVRRRGQEARLRCSPMKGHSHVYWYRQLPEEGLKFMVYLQKENIIDESGMPKERFSAEFPKEGPSILRIQQVVRGDSAAYFCASSPGQGANYGYTFGSGTRLTVV.

The chain links TRBV4-2 to TRBJ1-4, with a possible D match to TRBD1 (6 bases). The germline V gene encodes CDR1 LGHNA and CDR2 YNFKEQ. The CDR3 has 16 residues. V dropped 4 bases and J dropped 2 bases, with 14 bases sitting between them. The CDR3 DNA reads TGTGCCAGCAGCCCCGACACAGGGTCGACTAATGAAAAACTGTTTTTT. Its protein product is CASSPDTGSTNEKLFF.

V usage is TRBV28 and J usage is TRBJ1-1; the match to TRBD1 covers 9 bases. This CDR3 contains 14 residues. Germline assignment: CDR1 MDHEN and CDR2 SYDVKM. V gave up 6 bases and J gave up 10 bases; unmatched junction bases: 12. The CDR3 reads CASSVGQGRPRAFF. The CDR3 nucleotides are TGTGCCAGCAGCGTAGGACAGGGGAGGCCGCGAGCTTTCTTT.

The genes are TRBV19 and TRBJ2-1; 11 bases are a match to TRBD2. V was clipped by 3 bases and J by 6 bases; unmatched bases: 7. CDR1 is LNHDA, CDR2 SQIVND, per germline (reference sequence). The CDR3 totals 16 residues. In DNA form, the CDR3 reads TGTGCCAGTAGTATCAGTAGCGGGAGGGCCCGCAATGAGCAGTTCTTC. It codes for CASSISSGRARNEQFF.

The count of this clone is one. V and J are TRBV11-2 and TRBJ2-5; TRBD2 matches at 12 bases. J was trimmed by 9 bases and V by 5 bases; bases with no gene match: 7. Germline assignment: CDR1 SGHAT and CDR2 FQNNGV. The CDR3 sequence is 14 residues long. The CDR3, as DNA: TGTGCCAGCAGCCGGACTAGCGGGAAAGGGGCCCAGTACTTC. It specifies CASSRTSGKGAQYF.

The rearrangement joins TRBV7-3 to TRBJ2-3; D is undetermined. Trimming shortened V by 5 bases and J by 2 bases, and 2 bases separated the two germline ends. This CDR3 has 11 residues. Germline loops: CDR1 SGHTA, CDR2 FQGTGA. The CDR3 reads CASSHTDTQYF. CDR3 bases: TGTGCCAGCAGCCACACAGATACGCAGTATTTT.

This clone appeared once. V and J are TRBV5-4 and TRBJ2-7; 8 bases agree with TRBD2. Trimming at V came to 4 bases and at J to 0 bases, leaving 3 bases not matched to a gene. CDR3 size: 14 residues. Germline-derived CDR1 and CDR2 are SGHNT and YYREEE (reference sequence). For the CDR3, the DNA is TGTGCCAGCAGCACCAGCGGGAGCTCCTACGAGCAGTACTTC. It translates to CASSTSGSSYEQYF.

The chain couples TRBV6-5 to TRBJ1-2; 8 bases line up with TRBD1. Looked up from germline, CDR1 is MNHEY and CDR2 is SVGAGI. Losses at the gene ends were 2 bases for V and 1 base for J; bases not matched to a gene: 3. This CDR3 has 15 amino acids. The CDR3 loop reads CASSYGDRGNYGYTF. In nucleotides, the CDR3 is TGTGCCAGCAGTTACGGAGACAGGGGTAACTATGGCTACACCTTC.

This clone has only a few counts. The rearrangement joins TRBV6-5 to TRBJ2-7; 9 bases are shared with TRBD2. V lost 6 bases, J lost 2 bases, and 5 bases stayed unmatched. The germline gives CDR1 MNHEY, CDR2 SVGAGI. The CDR3 spans 14 residues. This CDR3 reads CASRPGLAAYEQYF. Here the CDR3 DNA reads TGTGCCAGCAGGCCGGGACTAGCAGCCTACGAGCAGTACTTC.

The gene calls are TRBV18 and TRBJ1-6; D uncertain. This CDR3 contains 17 residues. The V end lost 3 bases, the J end lost 0 bases, and 12 bases lay between the germline ends. The V gene's germline CDR1 is KGHSH and CDR2 LQKENI. CDR3 residues: CASSPRWALSYNSPLHF. CDR3 in DNA: TGTGCCAGCTCACCGCGATGGGCCCTCTCCTATAATTCACCCCTCCACTTT.

V is TRBV7-8 and J is TRBJ2-5; possible D gene TRBD2, 5 bases. The germline V gene has CDR1 SGHVS and CDR2 FQNEAQ. The V end was cut by 2 bases, the J end by 2 bases, with 12 bases between. This CDR3 has 15 amino acids. The CDR3: CASSLRGLAQETQYF. Written as DNA, the CDR3 is TGTGCCAGCAGCTTAAGAGGGCTAGCTCAAGAGACCCAGTACTTC. Full variable domain (missing parts from reference TRBV7-8 and TRBJ2-5): GAGVSQSPRYKVAKRGQDVALRCDPISGHVSLFWYQQALGQGPEFLTYFQNEAQLDKSGLPSDRFFAERPEGSVSTLKIQRTQQEDSAVYLCASSLRGLAQETQYFGPGTRLLVL.

The V and J genes are TRBV11-3 and TRBJ2-3; TRBD2 might be the D (5 bases). V lost 5 bases, J lost 5 bases, and 8 bases lay in between. There are 12 residues in the CDR3. Germline lookup yields CDR1 SGHNT and CDR2 YENEEA. CDR3 DNA: TGTGCCAGCAGCCGCGGACTAGATACGCAGTATTTT. Amino acid sequence: CASSRGLDTQYF.

The chain is built from TRBV5-4 and TRBJ2-7; 9 positions match TRBD2. V shed 3 bases and J 6 bases; nucleotides not matched to a gene: 7. Germline V gene sequence: CDR1 SGHNT, CDR2 YYREEE (reference sequence). The CDR3 spans 14 residues. The CDR3 sequence is CASSSRGRAGEQYF. CDR3 bases: TGTGCCAGCAGCTCACGCGGGAGGGCGGGCGAGCAGTACTTC.

The chain joins TRBV19 to TRBJ2-5; 9 bases match TRBD1. Germline V gives CDR1 LNHDA, CDR2 SQIVND (reference sequence). The CDR3 totals 16 residues. J gave up 6 bases and V 5 bases, and 13 bases lay outside the gene matches. The CDR3 here is CASSFSPGQGPQTQYF. The CDR3 region has the DNA TGTGCCAGTAGTTTCTCACCGGGACAGGGCCCGCAGACCCAGTACTTC.

This clone turned up a few times. The V and J genes are TRBV5-4 and TRBJ2-5; D is unresolved. The length of the CDR3 is 13 residues. Germline V gene data show CDR1 as SGHNT and CDR2 as YYREEE (reference sequence). Trimming shortened V by 0 bases and J by 3 bases, and 6 bases separated the two germline ends. The CDR3 DNA reads as TGTGCCAGCAGCTTGGAAAGAGAAGAGACCCAGTACTTC. This encodes CASSLEREETQYF.

This chain uses TRBV7-6 with TRBJ2-6; D might be TRBD2 (6 bases). V lost 1 base and J 0 bases, leaving 13 bases between the germline ends. Germline CDR1 SGHVS, CDR2 FNYEAQ. This CDR3 contains 18 residues. CDR3 sequence reads: CASSLEGSGRSGANVLTF. Written as DNA, the CDR3 is TGTGCCAGCAGCTTAGAGGGTAGCGGACGCTCTGGGGCCAACGTCCTGACTTTC.

The chain is built from TRBV7-7 and TRBJ2-1; D gene uncertain. The CDR3 length is 16 residues. V was cut by 1 base and J by 0 bases, with 10 bases left in between. CDR1 and CDR2 (germline): SSHAT, FNYEAQ (reference sequence). CDR3 DNA sequence: TGTGCCAGCAGCTTAGGTCCACTCCTCTCCTACAATGAGCAGTTCTTC. This sequence encodes CASSLGPLLSYNEQFF.

A few counts support this clone. The chain employs TRBV6-2 or TRBV6-3 and TRBJ1-2, with D possibly being TRBD1 (6 bases). Trimming left V 4 bases short and J 7 bases short, with 16 bases between. The CDR3 runs 14 residues. The germline gives CDR1 MNHEY, CDR2 SVGEGT. The CDR3 DNA follows: TGTGCCAGCAGTTCGGGGACAACGAGGCGTGGCTACACCTTC. This codes for CASSSGTTRRGYTF.

In its sample, this clone was seen once. This CDR3 is also generated by other DNA sequences in the sample. This chain connects TRBV30 to TRBJ2-5; 9 bases are a match to TRBD2. With V trimmed by 4 bases and J by 4 bases, 7 bases remained unmatched. The germline V gene encodes CDR1 GTSNPN and CDR2 SVGIG (reference sequence). There are 14 residues in the CDR3. DNA for the CDR3: TGTGCCTGGACCTCAGGCGGGAGGGGAGAGACCCAGTACTTC. The encoded protein is CAWTSGGRGETQYF. Looking up the rest from reference TRBV30 and TRBJ2-5 gives the full variable domain: SQTIHQWPATLVQPVGSPLSLECTVEGTSNPNLYWYRQAAGRGLQLLFYSVGIGQISSEVPQNLSASRPQDRQFILSSKKLLLSDSGFYLCAWTSGGRGETQYFGPGTRLLVL.

The J gene is TRBJ2-7, the V gene TRBV7-8, with TRBD1 identical over 8 bases. CDR3 length: 15 amino acids. CDR1 is SGHVS and CDR2 is FQNEAQ in the germline V gene. V lost 4 bases, J lost 6 bases, and 11 bases stayed unmatched. The CDR3 sequence: CASSSSRGQVAEQYF. CDR3 in DNA: TGTGCCAGCAGCTCCTCTCGGGGACAGGTTGCCGAGCAGTACTTC.

The CDR3 nucleotides read TGTGCCAGCAGTGTTCAGGGTCTCGTGAACACTGAAGCTTTCTTT. As protein: CASSVQGLVNTEAFF. V usage is TRBV2 and J usage is TRBJ1-1, with a possible D match to TRBD1 (5 bases). Germline V gives CDR1 SNHLY, CDR2 FYNNEI. CDR3 length: 15 residues. The ends were cut back, 4 bases at V and 0 bases at J, with 12 bases in the middle.